These 11 T cell receptor beta chains came from one sample sequenced in a study of blood T cell repertoires in COVID-19. The data were produced by immunoSEQ multiplex PCR, yet TCRdb's version contains in-frame clones alone and is incomplete. The sample lists around 700,000 clones, more than 80% occurring once. Material for sequencing was peripheral blood. These receptors originate from a woman aged 18 to 35 with acute or convalescent COVID-19.

Comments on this clone: The sample carries other DNA sequences with the same CDR3. The V gene is TRBV30, the J gene TRBJ1-2; D is undetermined. In germline, CDR1 is GTSNPN, CDR2 SVGIG (reference sequence). This CDR3 spans 11 amino acids. Trimming shortened V by 5 bases and J by 4 bases, and 8 bases separated the two germline ends. The chain's CDR3 is CAWRRSYGYTF. The DNA of the CDR3 is TGTGCCTGGCGGAGGTCCTATGGCTACACCTTC.

The chain has TRBV9 and TRBJ2-1; 9 bases align to TRBD1. V was clipped by 3 bases and J by 4 bases; unmatched bases: 20. The germline V gene encodes CDR1 SGDLS and CDR2 YYNGEE. The CDR3 totals 20 residues. CDR3 residues: CASSASQQGTGSWLYNEQFF. CDR3 in DNA: TGTGCCAGCAGCGCGAGTCAACAGGGGACAGGGAGTTGGCTTTACAATGAGCAGTTCTTC.

V usage is TRBV4-1 and J usage is TRBJ2-7, with TRBD1 as a possible D gene (5 bases). Trimming removed 3 bases at V and 7 bases at J, with 19 bases between. CDR1 and CDR2 from the germline V gene are MGHRA and YSYEKL. The CDR3 contains 15 residues. The CDR3 spells CASSQLKGSSWEQYF. As DNA, the CDR3 is TGCGCCAGCAGCCAGCTAAAGGGGTCCTCGTGGGAGCAGTACTTC.

A remark on this clone: One junction end does not reproduce the germline sequence, and a read error may be involved. J is TRBJ1-1 and V is TRBV27; 10 bases match TRBD1. CDR3 size: 16 residues. Germline V lookup: CDR1 MNHEY, CDR2 SMNVEV (reference sequence). The CDR3 region is CASSLLTGGMNTEAFF. The DNA of the CDR3 is TGTGCCAGCAGCTTATTGACAGGGGGCATGAACACTGAAGCTTTCTTT.

This chain joins TRBV21-1 and TRBJ2-1; the DNA was not used to check the table's D call, TRBD2. TRBV21-1 is tagged as a pseudogene. The length of the CDR3 is 14 residues. The CDR3: CASGDFGSYNEQFF. The CDR3 coding sequence is TGTGCCAGCGGCGACTTTGGCTCCTACAATGAGCAGTTCTTC.

This chain links TRBV5-4 with TRBJ1-2; TRBD1 matches at 7 bases. J lost 10 bases, V lost 5 bases, and 8 bases had no gene match. CDR3 length equals 12 residues. Germline assignment: CDR1 SGHNT and CDR2 YYREEE (reference sequence). In nucleotides, the CDR3 is TGTGCCAGCAGATTAACAGGGGCCGTCTACACCTTC. It yields the protein CASRLTGAVYTF.

The V and J genes are TRBV19 and TRBJ2-7; 12 bases align to TRBD1. The V and J ends lost 5 bases and 3 bases, in that order; junction bases with no gene match: 11. CDR1 and CDR2 (germline): LNHDA, SQIVND (reference sequence). There are 17 residues in the CDR3. The CDR3 region is CASSLPGQGALVYEQYF. CDR3 DNA: TGTGCCAGTAGTCTCCCGGGACAGGGGGCTTTAGTCTACGAGCAGTACTTC. The entire variable domain, with the rest obtained from reference TRBV19 and TRBJ2-7, is as follows: DGGITQSPKYLFRKEGQNVTLSCEQNLNHDAMYWYRQDPGQGLRLIYYSQIVNDFQKGDIAEGYSVSREKKESFPLTVTSAQKNPTAFYLCASSLPGQGALVYEQYFGPGTRLTVT.

This clone was observed a single time. This chain connects TRBV7-9 to TRBJ2-5; a weak D match, TRBD2 (5 bases). V lost 3 bases and J lost 7, with 15 bases in between. Germline CDR1 reads SEHNR; CDR2 reads FQNEAQ (reference sequence). The CDR3 is 14 residues long. Here the CDR3 reads CASSLVVPGGTQYF. The CDR3 region has the DNA TGTGCCAGCAGCTTGGTGGTCCCCGGAGGGACCCAGTACTTC.

The chain couples TRBV5-5 to TRBJ1-1; 9 bases are shared with TRBD1. Trimming cost V 5 bases and J 2 bases; bases outside gene matches: 7. CDR3 length equals 15 residues. Germline loops: CDR1 SGHKS, CDR2 YYEKEE (reference sequence). The CDR3 bases are TGTGCCAGCAGGAACCAACAGGGGGCAAACACTGAAGCTTTCTTT. Its translation: CASRNQQGANTEAFF.

The chain couples TRBV11-2 to TRBJ1-2; 10 bases map to TRBD1. Germline V gene lookup returns CDR1 SGHAT and CDR2 FQNNGV. CDR3 length: 14 amino acids. J was trimmed by 4 bases and V by 4 bases; bases with no gene match: 3. Here the CDR3 DNA reads TGTGCCAGCAGCTGGGGACAGGGGAGCTATGGCTACACCTTC. Translated: CASSWGQGSYGYTF.

This clone was seen a few times. The gene calls are TRBV27 and TRBJ1-1; TRBD1 might be the D (5 bases). The V end was cut by 0 bases, the J end by 1 base, with 9 bases between. Looked up from germline, CDR1 is MNHEY and CDR2 is SMNVEV (reference sequence). The CDR3 has 15 residues. The CDR3 here is CASSLSQARNTEAFF. CDR3 coding DNA: TGTGCCAGCAGTTTATCACAGGCAAGGAACACTGAAGCTTTCTTT.